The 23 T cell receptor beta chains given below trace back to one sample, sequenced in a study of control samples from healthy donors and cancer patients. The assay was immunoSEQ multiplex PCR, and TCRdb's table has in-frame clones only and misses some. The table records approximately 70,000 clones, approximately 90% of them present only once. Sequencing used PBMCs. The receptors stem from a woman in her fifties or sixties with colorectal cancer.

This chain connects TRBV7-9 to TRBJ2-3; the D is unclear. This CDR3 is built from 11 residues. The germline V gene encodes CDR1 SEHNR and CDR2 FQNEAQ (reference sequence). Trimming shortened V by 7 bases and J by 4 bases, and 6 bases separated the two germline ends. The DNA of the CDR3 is TGTGCCAGCACCGGTGCAGATACGCAGTATTTT. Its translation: CASTGADTQYF.

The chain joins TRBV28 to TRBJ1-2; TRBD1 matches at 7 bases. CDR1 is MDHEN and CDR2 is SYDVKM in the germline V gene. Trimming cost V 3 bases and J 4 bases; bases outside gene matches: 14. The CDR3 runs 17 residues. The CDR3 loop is CASSFHDLGQTSYGYTF. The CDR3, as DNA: TGTGCCAGCAGTTTCCATGATTTGGGACAGACTTCCTATGGCTACACCTTC.

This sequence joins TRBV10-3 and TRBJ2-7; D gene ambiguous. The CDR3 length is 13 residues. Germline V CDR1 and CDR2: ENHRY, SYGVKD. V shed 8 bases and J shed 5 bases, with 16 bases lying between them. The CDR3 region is CAIRPADSNEQYF. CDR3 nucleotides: TGTGCCATCCGTCCGGCGGATAGTAACGAGCAGTACTTC.

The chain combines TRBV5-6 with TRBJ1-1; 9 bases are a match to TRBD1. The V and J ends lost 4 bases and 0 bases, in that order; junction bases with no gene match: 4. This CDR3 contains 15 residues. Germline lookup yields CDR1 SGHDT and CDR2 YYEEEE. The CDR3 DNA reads TGTGCCAGCAGCCCCGGGACAGGGATGAACACTGAAGCTTTCTTT. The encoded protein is CASSPGTGMNTEAFF.

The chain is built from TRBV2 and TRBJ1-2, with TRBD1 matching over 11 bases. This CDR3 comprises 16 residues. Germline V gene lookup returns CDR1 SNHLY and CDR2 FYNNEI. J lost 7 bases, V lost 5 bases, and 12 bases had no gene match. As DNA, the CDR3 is TGTGCCAGCAGTCCGCAGGGAGGACAGGGGGCGGGTGGCTACACCTTC. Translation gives CASSPQGGQGAGGYTF.

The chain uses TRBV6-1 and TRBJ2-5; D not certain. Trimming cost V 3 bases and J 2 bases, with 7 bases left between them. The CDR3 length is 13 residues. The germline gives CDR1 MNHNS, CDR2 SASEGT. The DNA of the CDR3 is TGTGCCAGCAGTGAGGTCGGTCAAGAGACCCAGTACTTC. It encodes CASSEVGQETQYF.

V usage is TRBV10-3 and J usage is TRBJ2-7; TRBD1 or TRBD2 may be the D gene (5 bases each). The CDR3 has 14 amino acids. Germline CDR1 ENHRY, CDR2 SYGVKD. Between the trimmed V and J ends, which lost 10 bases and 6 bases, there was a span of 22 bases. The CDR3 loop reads CATHPQGEGPEQYF. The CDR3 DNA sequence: TGTGCCACCCATCCCCAAGGTGAGGGGCCCGAGCAGTACTTC.

For the CDR3, the DNA is TGTGCCTGGAGTGACTCGACACTAATCGAGGGTCTGAACACTGAAGCTTTCTTT. Translation gives CAWSDSTLIEGLNTEAFF. The gene calls are TRBV30 and TRBJ1-1; D gene uncertain. The CDR3 is made up of 18 amino acids. The V end was cut by 1 base, the J end by 0 bases, with 21 bases between. The germline gives CDR1 GTSNPN, CDR2 SVGIG (reference sequence).

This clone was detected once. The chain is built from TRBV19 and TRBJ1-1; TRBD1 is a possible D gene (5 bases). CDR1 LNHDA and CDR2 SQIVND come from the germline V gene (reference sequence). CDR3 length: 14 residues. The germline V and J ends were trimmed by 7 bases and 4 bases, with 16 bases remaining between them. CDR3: CASNRALGGTEAFF. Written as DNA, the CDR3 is TGTGCCAGTAACCGGGCCCTCGGGGGCACTGAAGCTTTCTTT.

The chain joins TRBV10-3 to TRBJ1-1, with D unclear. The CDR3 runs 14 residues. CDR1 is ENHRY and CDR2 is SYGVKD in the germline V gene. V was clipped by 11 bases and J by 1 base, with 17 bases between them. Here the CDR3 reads CALRGSGGNTEAFF. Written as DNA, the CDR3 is TGTGCCTTACGAGGGTCCGGCGGGAACACTGAAGCTTTCTTT.

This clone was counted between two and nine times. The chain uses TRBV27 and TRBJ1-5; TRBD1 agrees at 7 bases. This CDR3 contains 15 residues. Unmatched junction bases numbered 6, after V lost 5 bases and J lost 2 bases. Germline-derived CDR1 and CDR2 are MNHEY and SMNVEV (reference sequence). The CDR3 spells CASSPTTGGNQPQHF. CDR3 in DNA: TGTGCCAGCAGTCCTACTACAGGGGGCAATCAGCCCCAGCATTTT.

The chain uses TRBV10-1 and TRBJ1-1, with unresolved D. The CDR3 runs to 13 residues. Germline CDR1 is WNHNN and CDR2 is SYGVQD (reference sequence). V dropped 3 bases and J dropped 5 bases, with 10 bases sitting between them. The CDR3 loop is CASSDLLGTEAFF. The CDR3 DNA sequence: TGCGCCAGCAGTGACCTGTTAGGGACTGAAGCTTTCTTT.

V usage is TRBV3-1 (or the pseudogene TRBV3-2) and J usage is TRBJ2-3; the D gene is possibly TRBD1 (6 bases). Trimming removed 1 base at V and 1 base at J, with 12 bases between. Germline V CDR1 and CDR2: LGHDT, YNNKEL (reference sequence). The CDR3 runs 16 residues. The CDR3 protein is CASSQASRGGTDTQYF. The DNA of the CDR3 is TGTGCCAGCAGCCAAGCGAGCAGGGGTGGCACAGATACGCAGTATTTT.

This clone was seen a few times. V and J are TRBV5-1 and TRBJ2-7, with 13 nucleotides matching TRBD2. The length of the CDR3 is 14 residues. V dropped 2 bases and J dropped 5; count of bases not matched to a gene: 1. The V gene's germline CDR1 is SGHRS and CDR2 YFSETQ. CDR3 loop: CASSFGLAGDEQYF. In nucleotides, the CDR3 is TGCGCCAGCAGCTTTGGACTAGCGGGGGACGAGCAGTACTTC.

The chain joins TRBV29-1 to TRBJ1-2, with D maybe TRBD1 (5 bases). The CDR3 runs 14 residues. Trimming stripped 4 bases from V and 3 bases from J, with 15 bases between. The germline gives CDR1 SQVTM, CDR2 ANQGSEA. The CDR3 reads CSVAGLGTDYGYTF. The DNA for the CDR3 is TGCAGCGTTGCTGGACTCGGGACGGACTATGGCTACACCTTC. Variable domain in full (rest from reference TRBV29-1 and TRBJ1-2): SAVISQKPSRDICQRGTSLTIQCQVDSQVTMMFWYRQQPGQSLTLIATANQGSEATYESGFVIDKFPISRPNLTFSTLTVSNMSPEDSSIYLCSVAGLGTDYGYTFGSGTRLTVV.

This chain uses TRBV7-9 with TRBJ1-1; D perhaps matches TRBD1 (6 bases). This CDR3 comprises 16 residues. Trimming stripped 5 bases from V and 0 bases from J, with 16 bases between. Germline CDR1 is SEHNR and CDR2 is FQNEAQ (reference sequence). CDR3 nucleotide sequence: TGTGCCAGCAGCCTCGAGTGGGGGGACATGAACACTGAAGCTTTCTTT. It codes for CASSLEWGDMNTEAFF.

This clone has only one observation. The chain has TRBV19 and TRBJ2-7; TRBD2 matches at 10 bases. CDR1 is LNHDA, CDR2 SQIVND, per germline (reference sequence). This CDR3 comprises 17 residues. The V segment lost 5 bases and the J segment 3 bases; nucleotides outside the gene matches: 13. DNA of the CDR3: TGTGCCAGTAGTGCTACGCCTCAAGGGACTAGCGACTACGAGCAGTACTTC. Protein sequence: CASSATPQGTSDYEQYF. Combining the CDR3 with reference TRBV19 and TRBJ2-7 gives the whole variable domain DGGITQSPKYLFRKEGQNVTLSCEQNLNHDAMYWYRQDPGQGLRLIYYSQIVNDFQKGDIAEGYSVSREKKESFPLTVTSAQKNPTAFYLCASSATPQGTSDYEQYFGPGTRLTVT.

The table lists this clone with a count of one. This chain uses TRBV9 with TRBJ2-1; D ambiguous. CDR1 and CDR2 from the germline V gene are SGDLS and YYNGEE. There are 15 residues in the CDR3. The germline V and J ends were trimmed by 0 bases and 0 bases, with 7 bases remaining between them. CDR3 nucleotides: TGTGCCAGCAGCGTAGAGTTGGACTCCTACAATGAGCAGTTCTTC. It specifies CASSVELDSYNEQFF.

The CDR3 here is CASSLAQVNEQFF. Here the CDR3 DNA reads TGTGCCAGCAGCTTAGCGCAGGTCAATGAGCAGTTCTTC. The V gene is TRBV7-8, the J gene TRBJ2-1; D is undetermined. V shed 0 bases and J shed 6 bases, with 6 bases lying between them. The CDR3 totals 13 residues. Germline V gives CDR1 SGHVS, CDR2 FQNEAQ.

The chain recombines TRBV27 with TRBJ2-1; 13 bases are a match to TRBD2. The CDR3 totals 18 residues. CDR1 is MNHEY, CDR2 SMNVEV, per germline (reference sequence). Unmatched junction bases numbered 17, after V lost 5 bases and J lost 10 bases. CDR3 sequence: CASSPRTSGRLGYREQFF. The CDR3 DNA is TGTGCCAGCAGTCCAAGGACTAGCGGGAGACTGGGCTACCGGGAGCAGTTCTTC.

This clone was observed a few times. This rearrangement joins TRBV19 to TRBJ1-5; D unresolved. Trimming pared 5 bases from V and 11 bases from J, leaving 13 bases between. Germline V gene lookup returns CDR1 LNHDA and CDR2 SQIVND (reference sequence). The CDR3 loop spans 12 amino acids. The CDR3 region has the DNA TGTGCCAGTAGTTTCCCCAGTGCCACCCAGCATTTT. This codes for CASSFPSATQHF.

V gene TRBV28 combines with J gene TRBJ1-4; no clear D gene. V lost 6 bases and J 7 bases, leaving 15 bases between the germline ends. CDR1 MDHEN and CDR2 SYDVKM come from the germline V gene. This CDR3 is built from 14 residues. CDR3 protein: CASSPRVGGEKLFF. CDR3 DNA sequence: TGTGCCAGCAGCCCCCGGGTGGGTGGTGAAAAACTGTTTTTT.

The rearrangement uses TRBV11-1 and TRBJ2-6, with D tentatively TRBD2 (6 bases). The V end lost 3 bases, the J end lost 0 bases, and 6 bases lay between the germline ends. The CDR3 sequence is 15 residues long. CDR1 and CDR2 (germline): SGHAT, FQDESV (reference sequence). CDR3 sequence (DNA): TGTGCCAGCAGCTTCGGGAGCTCTGGGGCCAACGTCCTGACTTTC. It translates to CASSFGSSGANVLTF.